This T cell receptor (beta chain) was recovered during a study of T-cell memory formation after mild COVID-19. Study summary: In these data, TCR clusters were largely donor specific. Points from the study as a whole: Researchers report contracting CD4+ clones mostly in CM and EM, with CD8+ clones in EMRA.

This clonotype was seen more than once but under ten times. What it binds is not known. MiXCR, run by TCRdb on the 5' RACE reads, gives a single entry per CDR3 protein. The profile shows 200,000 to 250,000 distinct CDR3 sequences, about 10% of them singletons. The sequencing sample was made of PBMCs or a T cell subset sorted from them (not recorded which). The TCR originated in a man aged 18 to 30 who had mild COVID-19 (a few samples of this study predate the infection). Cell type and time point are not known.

CDR3 sequence (DNA): TGTGCCAGCAGCCGCCCCCACTTACAGGGAGTGCGGACACCCCTCCACTTT. Translating it yields CASSRPHLQGVRTPLHF. This chain connects TRBV21-1 to TRBJ1-6; the DNA was not compared with TRBD1, the D call given in the table. TRBV21-1 is annotated as a pseudogene. The length of the CDR3 is 17 residues.